The sequence of this T cell receptor (beta chain) was determined in a study of human T cells and chemical hapten exposure. Study background: Throughout a study of 20 to 30 weeks, patients underwent weekly scalp administration of diphenylcyclopropenone doses. TCR yields per sample varied, mainly owing to small pooled library volume differences. Study-wide points: Since the donors had alopecia, their immune response may not be the same as that of healthy people.

The table lists this clonotype with a few counts. Its antigen is unknown. Per germline, CDR1 DFQATT and CDR2 SNEGSKA (reference sequence). The CDR3 runs 15 residues. V shed 1 base and J shed 2 bases, with 13 bases lying between them. The time point was: patch test 1, 2 weeks after DPC sensitization. Treatment of the sample: therapeutic diphenylcyclopropenone sensitization with weekly scalp DPC. In the original analysis: A typical sample had around 90,000 TCRs, with about 20,000 to 700,000 overall. One entry per CDR3 protein, called by TCRdb with MiXCR from the RACE reads. These V and J calls are TCRdb output, not the study's own analysis. The table shows under 450,000 distinct CDR3 sequences, with around 5% occurring only once.

This rearrangement joins TRBV20-1 to TRBJ2-3, with D possibly called TRBD1 or TRBD2 (5 bases each). The receptor was isolated from a woman in her fifties or sixties with alopecia areata. Some clones in this sample may be carry-over from other donors' samples. This sample comprised whole blood, obtained in connection with sensitization to the hapten diphenylcyclopropenone (DPC). CDR3 nucleotides: TGCAGTGCTAGAGGAGGGGACCGTTCCACAGATACGCAGTATTTT. It codes for CSARGGDRSTDTQYF.